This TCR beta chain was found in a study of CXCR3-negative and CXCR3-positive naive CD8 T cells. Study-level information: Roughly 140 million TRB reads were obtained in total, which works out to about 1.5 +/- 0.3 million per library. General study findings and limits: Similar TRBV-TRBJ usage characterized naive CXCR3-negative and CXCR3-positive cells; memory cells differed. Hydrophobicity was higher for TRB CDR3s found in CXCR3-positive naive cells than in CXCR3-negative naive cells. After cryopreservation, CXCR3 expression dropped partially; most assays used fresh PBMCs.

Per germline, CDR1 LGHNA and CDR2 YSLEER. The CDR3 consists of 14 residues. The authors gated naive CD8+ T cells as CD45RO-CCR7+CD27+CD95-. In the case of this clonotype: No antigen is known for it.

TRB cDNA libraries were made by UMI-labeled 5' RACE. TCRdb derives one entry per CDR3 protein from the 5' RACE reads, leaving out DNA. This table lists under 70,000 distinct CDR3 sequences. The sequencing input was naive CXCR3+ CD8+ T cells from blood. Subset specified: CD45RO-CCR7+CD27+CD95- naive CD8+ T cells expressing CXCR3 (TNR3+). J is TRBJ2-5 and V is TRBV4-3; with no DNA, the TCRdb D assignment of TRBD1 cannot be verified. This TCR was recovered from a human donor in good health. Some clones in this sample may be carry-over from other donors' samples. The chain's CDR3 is CASSGGADGETQYF.